This record looks at one TCR beta chain sequence and its context. Documented time point: patch test 1, 2 weeks after DPC sensitization. The treatment is: therapeutic diphenylcyclopropenone sensitization with weekly scalp DPC. It was the library that attached unique molecular identifiers to individual cDNA molecules. One entry per CDR3 protein results from TCRdb running MiXCR on the RACE reads. The sample consists of around 110,000 distinct CDR3 sequences, about 12% of them appearing once. These data are taken from a study of human T cells and chemical hapten exposure. The starting material was whole blood, obtained in connection with sensitization to the hapten diphenylcyclopropenone (DPC). The TCR comes from a woman between 45 and 65 years old with alopecia areata. Some clones in this sample may be carry-over from other donors' samples.

The CDR3 DNA is TGTGCCAGCAGCCAATGGACACCCAGGAACTCACCCCTCCACTTT. Its protein is CASSQWTPRNSPLHF. The genes are TRBV3-1 and TRBJ1-6, with a possible D match to TRBD1 (5 bases). Per germline, CDR1 LGHDT and CDR2 YNNKEL (reference sequence). Trimming took 2 bases from V and 10 from J, leaving 15 bases between them. The CDR3 contains 15 residues.